The 28 T cell receptor beta chains in this list originate from one sample, sequenced in a study of blood T cell repertoires in COVID-19. Some clones are missing from TCRdb's copy, which holds only in-frame ones; the method was immunoSEQ multiplex PCR. The sample lists some 180,000 clones, more than 70% occurring once. The specimen sequenced was peripheral blood. These receptors came from a man aged 50-59 years who had recovered from COVID-19.

The chain combines TRBV21-1 with TRBJ1-3. TRBV21-1 is classified as a pseudogene. CDR3 length equals 16 residues. CDR3 coding DNA: TGTGCCAGCAGCAAAGTAACCGGGGATTCTGGAAACACCATATATTTT. This gives the protein CASSKVTGDSGNTIYF.

The V gene is TRBV9, the J gene TRBJ1-2; 9 bases fit TRBD1. CDR3 length: 15 residues. V gave up 0 bases and J gave up 0 bases; unmatched junction bases: 0. Germline lookup yields CDR1 SGDLS and CDR2 YYNGEE. The CDR3 sequence is CASSVGDRANYGYTF. CDR3 in DNA: TGTGCCAGCAGCGTAGGGGACAGGGCTAACTATGGCTACACCTTC.

V is TRBV25-1 and J is TRBJ2-5; TRBD2 agrees at 9 bases. CDR1 MGHDK and CDR2 SYGVNS come from the germline V gene. This CDR3 comprises 14 residues. The V and J ends lost 5 bases and 3 bases, in that order; junction bases with no gene match: 4. The CDR3 region is CASSLAGRKETQYF. The CDR3 coding sequence is TGTGCCAGCAGTCTAGCGGGGAGGAAAGAGACCCAGTACTTC.

This sequence joins TRBV15 and TRBJ1-5; a weak D match, TRBD1 (6 bases). Per germline, CDR1 LNHNV and CDR2 YYDKDF (reference sequence). This CDR3 is 17 amino acids long. With 1 base removed from V and 6 bases from J, the gap between germline ends came to 19 bases. CDR3 protein: CATSRGGKRGRGQPQHF. The CDR3 region has the DNA TGTGCCACCAGCAGAGGAGGGAAGCGGGGGCGAGGTCAGCCCCAGCATTTT.

The chain combines TRBV29-1 with TRBJ2-2, with a possible D match to TRBD1 (5 bases). The CDR3 loop spans 14 amino acids. V shed 1 base and J shed 3 bases, with 9 bases lying between them. Germline V gene data show CDR1 as SQVTM and CDR2 as ANQGSEA. The CDR3 region has the DNA TGCAGCGTTGAAGTCTGGGGCCACACCGGGGAGCTGTTTTTT. Translating gives CSVEVWGHTGELFF.

V gene TRBV11-3 combines with J gene TRBJ1-1; D call uncertain. Germline V CDR1 and CDR2: SGHNT, YENEEA. The ends were cut back, 6 bases at V and 2 bases at J, with 16 bases in the middle. CDR3 size: 15 residues. The CDR3 bases are TGTGCCAGCAGTCCGGACTCTCTCGTCAACACTGAAGCTTTCTTT. It specifies CASSPDSLVNTEAFF.

V and J are TRBV6-5 and TRBJ2-5, with 15 bases matching TRBD2. J gave up 5 bases and V 6 bases, and 4 bases lay outside the gene matches. CDR1 and CDR2 (germline): MNHEY, SVGAGI. CDR3 length: 15 amino acids. CDR3 sequence: CASRGLAGGGETQYF. Here the CDR3 DNA reads TGTGCCAGCAGGGGACTAGCGGGGGGAGGGGAGACCCAGTACTTC.

V gene TRBV9 combines with J gene TRBJ1-2; 9 positions agree with TRBD1. The CDR3 covers 16 residues. V dropped 3 bases and J dropped 8; count of bases not matched to a gene: 14. The germline CDR1 and CDR2 sequences are SGDLS and YYNGEE. CDR3 amino acids: CASSAGTGKYRRGYTF. The CDR3 region has the DNA TGTGCCAGCAGCGCCGGGACAGGGAAGTATCGTAGAGGCTACACCTTC.

The chain recombines TRBV18 with TRBJ2-7; tentative D call: TRBD2 (5 bases). V was trimmed by 2 bases and J by 7 bases, leaving 27 bases between them. This CDR3 comprises 18 residues. Germline V lookup: CDR1 KGHSH, CDR2 LQKENI. The CDR3: CASSPLPRVSGKGNEQYF. The CDR3, as DNA: TGTGCCAGCTCACCATTACCTCGGGTGTCGGGAAAAGGGAATGAGCAGTACTTC.

This sequence joins TRBV3-1 (or the pseudogene TRBV3-2) and TRBJ1-1; TRBD1 aligns across 8 bases. This CDR3 spans 13 amino acids. The V and J ends lost 0 bases and 14 bases, in that order; junction bases with no gene match: 8. CDR1 LGHDT and CDR2 YNNKEL come from the germline V gene (reference sequence). The CDR3 is CASSQESSGGFFF. The CDR3, as DNA: TGTGCCAGCAGCCAAGAAAGTTCAGGGGGCTTCTTCTTT.

V and J are TRBV6-2 or TRBV6-3 and TRBJ1-5; weak D call: TRBD1 (5 bases). The CDR3 is 14 residues long. V lost 5 bases to trimming and J lost 9 bases, with 17 bases between them. Per germline, CDR1 MNHEY and CDR2 SVGEGT. CDR3 bases: TGTGCCAGCAGTGGGGACTCACGAATGGGGCCCCAGCATTTT. It yields the protein CASSGDSRMGPQHF.

The chain uses TRBV29-1 and TRBJ2-7; 8 bases are a match to TRBD2. Unmatched junction bases numbered 10, after V lost 1 base and J lost 2 bases. This CDR3 contains 16 residues. Germline CDR1 SQVTM, CDR2 ANQGSEA. The CDR3 DNA is TGCAGCGTTGAAGGTTCATCGGGAGGGGCTACCTACGAGCAGTACTTC. This encodes CSVEGSSGGATYEQYF.

The V and J genes are TRBV6-1 and TRBJ1-3; D perhaps matches TRBD1 (5 bases). The CDR3 is 15 residues long. The germline V and J ends were trimmed by 2 bases and 4 bases, with 12 bases remaining between them. Per the germline V gene, CDR1 is MNHNS and CDR2 is SASEGT. The CDR3 spells CASSEPAGLGNTIYF. In DNA form, the CDR3 reads TGTGCCAGCAGTGAACCCGCAGGGTTGGGAAACACCATATATTTT.

The rearrangement joins TRBV5-1 to TRBJ2-3; 9 bases align to TRBD2. V gave up 2 bases and J gave up 0 bases; unmatched junction bases: 1. This CDR3 comprises 15 residues. Germline values: CDR1 SGHRS, CDR2 YFSETQ. Here the CDR3 reads CASSFAGGSTDTQYF. DNA for the CDR3: TGCGCCAGCAGCTTCGCGGGAGGGAGCACAGATACGCAGTATTTT. Full variable domain (missing parts from reference TRBV5-1 and TRBJ2-3): KAGVTQTPRYLIKTRGQQVTLSCSPISGHRSVSWYQQTPGQGLQFLFEYFSETQRNKGNFPGRFSGRQFSNSRSEMNVSTLELGDSALYLCASSFAGGSTDTQYFGPGTRLTVL.

The table lists this clone with a few counts. The CDR3 bases are TGCGCCAGCAGCTTGAATAGTCGATACGAGCAGTACTTC. It translates to CASSLNSRYEQYF. This chain connects TRBV5-1 to TRBJ2-7; D remains unclear. The V gene's germline CDR1 is SGHRS and CDR2 YFSETQ. V was shortened by 1 base and J by 4 bases, with 9 bases between the two germline ends. CDR3 size: 13 residues. Full variable domain (outside the CDR3, taken from reference TRBV5-1 and TRBJ2-7): KAGVTQTPRYLIKTRGQQVTLSCSPISGHRSVSWYQQTPGQGLQFLFEYFSETQRNKGNFPGRFSGRQFSNSRSEMNVSTLELGDSALYLCASSLNSRYEQYFGPGTRLTVT.

With respect to this clone: The junction differs from germline at one of its ends, possibly a read error. The chain uses TRBV29-1 and TRBJ2-7; TRBD2 might be the D (6 bases). Germline assignment: CDR1 SQVTM and CDR2 ANQGSEA. This CDR3 region has 12 residues. CDR3 region: CSVETRDGGMIF. As DNA, the CDR3 is TGCAGCGTTGAAACGAGGGACGGAGGGATGATATTC.

The chain carries TRBV4-1 and TRBJ2-1, with D maybe TRBD1 (6 bases). CDR3 length: 15 amino acids. V lost 0 bases and J lost 4, with 10 bases in between. CDR1 is MGHRA and CDR2 is YSYEKL in the germline V gene. DNA for the CDR3: TGCGCCAGCAGCCAAGACTTAGGGGGTTACAATGAGCAGTTCTTC. It specifies CASSQDLGGYNEQFF.

This chain links TRBV5-8 with TRBJ1-2; D may be TRBD1 (6 bases). CDR1 SGHTS and CDR2 YDEGEE come from the germline V gene. V was trimmed by 0 bases and J by 5 bases, leaving 14 bases between them. This CDR3 has 15 residues. CDR3 in amino acids: CASSLGDTRAYGYTF. The CDR3 DNA reads TGTGCCAGCAGCTTGGGGGACACCCGGGCGTATGGCTACACCTTC. Based on the CDR3 plus reference TRBV5-8 and TRBJ1-2, the full variable domain is EAGVTQSPTHLIKTRGQQATLRCSPISGHTSVYWYQQALGLGLQFLLWYDEGEERNRGNFPPRFSGRQFPNYSSELNVNALELEDSALYLCASSLGDTRAYGYTFGSGTRLTVV.

For the CDR3, the DNA is TGTGCCAGCAGCCCAAAGGACAGGGGGGAAGATGGCTACACCTTC. Protein sequence: CASSPKDRGEDGYTF. The genes are TRBV7-9 and TRBJ1-2, with 10 nucleotides matching TRBD1. This CDR3 region has 15 residues. In germline, CDR1 is SEHNR, CDR2 FQNEAQ (reference sequence). Trimming at V came to 5 bases and at J to 6 bases, leaving 9 bases not matched to a gene.

The chain recombines TRBV7-3 with TRBJ2-1, with D possibly being TRBD1 (5 bases). There are 15 residues in the CDR3. Trimming left V 5 bases short and J 1 base short, with 12 bases between. Germline values: CDR1 SGHTA, CDR2 FQGTGA. The CDR3 DNA reads as TGTGCCAGCAGCCTTTCAACAGGTTCCTACAATGAGCAGTTCTTC. As protein: CASSLSTGSYNEQFF.

The rearrangement links TRBV7-2 to TRBJ2-7; 7 bases match TRBD1. Trimming took 2 bases from V and 6 from J; bases not matched to a gene: 10. The CDR3 sequence is 15 residues long. Germline-derived CDR1 and CDR2 are SGHTA and FQGNSA. In DNA, the CDR3 is TGTGCCAGCAGCTTATCGGGCAGGGGGATAGGCGAGCAGTACTTC. It is translated as CASSLSGRGIGEQYF. The variable domain in full, with the rest retrieved from reference TRBV7-2 and TRBJ2-7, is GAGVSQSPSNKVTEKGKDVELRCDPISGHTALYWYRQSLGQGLEFLIYFQGNSAPDKSGLPSDRFSAERTGGSVSTLTIQRTQQEDSAVYLCASSLSGRGIGEQYFGPGTRLTVT.

The rearrangement links TRBV27 to TRBJ2-1, with D unclear. V lost 5 bases and J lost 0, with 11 bases in between. The CDR3 sequence is 15 residues long. Germline-derived CDR1 and CDR2 are MNHEY and SMNVEV (reference sequence). CDR3 region: CASSTTLYSYNEQFF. CDR3 sequence (DNA): TGTGCCAGCAGTACGACTCTATACTCCTACAATGAGCAGTTCTTC.

This rearrangement joins TRBV21-1 to TRBJ2-1; TRBD2 is taken as the D call from the table, unchecked against the DNA. TRBV21-1 has pseudogene status. The CDR3 extends over 20 amino acids. This chain's CDR3 is CASSKVSGGRACRGYNEQFF. In DNA, the CDR3 is TGTGCCAGCAGCAAAGTTTCCGGCGGGAGGGCGTGCCGTGGCTACAATGAGCAGTTCTTC.

The chain uses TRBV5-4 and TRBJ1-5; TRBD1 matches at 9 bases. This CDR3 region has 14 residues. CDR1 is SGHNT, CDR2 YYREEE, per germline (reference sequence). The V gene end was trimmed by 4 bases and the J gene end by 7 bases; junction bases not matched to a gene: 6. CDR3 sequence reads: CASSRDRESQPQHF. In DNA form, the CDR3 reads TGTGCCAGCAGCCGGGACAGGGAATCCCAGCCCCAGCATTTT. Variable domain in full (rest from reference TRBV5-4 and TRBJ1-5): ETGVTQSPTHLIKTRGQQVTLRCSSQSGHNTVSWYQQALGQGPQFIFQYYREEENGRGNFPPRFSGLQFPNYSSELNVNALELDDSALYLCASSRDRESQPQHFGDGTRLSIL.

This clone was detected a few times. The chain joins TRBV11-2 to TRBJ2-5; possible D gene TRBD1, 6 bases. With 5 bases removed from V and 5 bases from J, the gap between germline ends came to 15 bases. This CDR3 has 14 residues. Germline loops: CDR1 SGHAT, CDR2 FQNNGV. The CDR3 spells CASSLQGLGETQYF. The CDR3 nucleotides read TGTGCCAGCAGCCTACAGGGCCTAGGGGAGACCCAGTACTTC.

The chain joins TRBV5-1 to TRBJ1-1, with D uncertain. CDR3 length: 12 amino acids. Trimming took off 3 bases at V and 1 base at J, with 4 bases between the two ends. CDR1 is SGHRS, CDR2 YFSETQ, per germline. The CDR3 reads CASSSGNTEAFF. The CDR3 DNA follows: TGCGCCAGCAGCTCAGGGAACACTGAAGCTTTCTTT.

V gene TRBV7-2 combines with J gene TRBJ2-5, with TRBD2 as a possible D gene (5 bases). Germline CDR1 is SGHTA and CDR2 is FQGNSA. CDR3 length: 14 residues. Trimming cost V 5 bases and J 7 bases, with 17 bases left between them. For the CDR3, the DNA is TGTGCCAGCAGCCTACCTTCGGGGTTCGGGACCCAGTACTTC. It translates to CASSLPSGFGTQYF.

The chain couples TRBV18 to TRBJ1-1; 10 bases fit TRBD1. Germline CDR1 and CDR2: KGHSH and LQKENI. The length of the CDR3 is 15 residues. Trimming cost V 3 bases and J 4 bases; bases outside gene matches: 5. Written as DNA, the CDR3 is TGTGCCAGCTCACCTAGGACAGGGGGGGGCACTGAAGCTTTCTTT. It specifies CASSPRTGGGTEAFF.